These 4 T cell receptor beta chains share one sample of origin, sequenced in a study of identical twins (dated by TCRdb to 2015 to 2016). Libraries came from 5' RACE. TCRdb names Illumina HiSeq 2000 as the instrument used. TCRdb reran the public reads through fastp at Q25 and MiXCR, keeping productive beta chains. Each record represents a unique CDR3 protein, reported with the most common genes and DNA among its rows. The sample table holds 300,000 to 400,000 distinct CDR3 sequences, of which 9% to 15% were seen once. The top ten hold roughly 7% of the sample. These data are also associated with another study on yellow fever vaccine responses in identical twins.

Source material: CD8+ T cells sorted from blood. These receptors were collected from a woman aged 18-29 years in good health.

The CDR3 nucleotides are TGTGCCAGCCGGGGGGCGGGCACCGGGGAGCTGTTTTTT. It yields the protein CASRGAGTGELFF. This chain links TRBV6-2 or TRBV6-3 with TRBJ2-2, with D maybe TRBD2 (7 bases). The germline V gene has CDR1 MNHEY and CDR2 SVGEGT. Trimming stripped 8 bases from V and 4 bases from J, with 11 bases between. The CDR3 is 13 amino acids.

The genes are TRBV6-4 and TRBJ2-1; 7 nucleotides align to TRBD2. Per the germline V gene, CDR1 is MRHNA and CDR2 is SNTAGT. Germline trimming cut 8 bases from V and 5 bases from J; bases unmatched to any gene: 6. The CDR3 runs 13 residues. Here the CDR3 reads CASSRGVNNEQFF. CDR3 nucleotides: TGTGCCAGCTCCCGGGGGGTAAACAATGAGCAGTTCTTC.

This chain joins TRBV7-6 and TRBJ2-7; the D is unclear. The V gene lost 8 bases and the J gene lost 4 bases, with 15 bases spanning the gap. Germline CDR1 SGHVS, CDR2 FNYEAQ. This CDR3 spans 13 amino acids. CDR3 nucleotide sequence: TGTGCCAGCGGCGGCCTGGAGACTTACGAGCAGTACTTC. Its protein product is CASGGLETYEQYF.

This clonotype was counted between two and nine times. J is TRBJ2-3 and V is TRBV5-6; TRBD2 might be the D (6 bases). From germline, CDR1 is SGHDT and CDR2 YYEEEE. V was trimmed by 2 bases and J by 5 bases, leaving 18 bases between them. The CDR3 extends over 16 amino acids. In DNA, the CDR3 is TGTGCCAGCAGCTTAAGGGACTCCTGGGGCGGAGATACGCAGTATTTT. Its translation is CASSLRDSWGGDTQYF. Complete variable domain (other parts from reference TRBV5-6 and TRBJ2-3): DAGVTQSPTHLIKTRGQQVTLRCSPKSGHDTVSWYQQALGQGPQFIFQYYEEEERQRGNFPDRFSGHQFPNYSSELNVNALLLGDSALYLCASSLRDSWGGDTQYFGPGTRLTVL.